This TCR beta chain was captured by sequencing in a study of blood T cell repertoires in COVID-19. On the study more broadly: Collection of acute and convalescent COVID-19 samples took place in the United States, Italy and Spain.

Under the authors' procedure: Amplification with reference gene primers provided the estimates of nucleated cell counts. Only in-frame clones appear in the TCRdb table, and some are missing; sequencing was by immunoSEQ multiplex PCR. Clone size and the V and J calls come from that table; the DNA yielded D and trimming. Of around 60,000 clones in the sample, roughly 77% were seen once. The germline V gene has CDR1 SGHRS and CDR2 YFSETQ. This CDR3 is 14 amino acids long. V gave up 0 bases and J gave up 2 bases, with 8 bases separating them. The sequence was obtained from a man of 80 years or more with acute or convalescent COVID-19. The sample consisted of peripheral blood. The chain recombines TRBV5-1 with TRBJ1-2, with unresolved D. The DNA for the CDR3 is TGCGCCAGCAGCTTGGCCGGAGTAAACTATGGCTACACCTTC. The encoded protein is CASSLAGVNYGYTF.